A single sample is the source of the 32 T cell receptor beta chains below, sequenced in a study of blood T cell repertoires in COVID-19. Assay used: immunoSEQ multiplex PCR; TCRdb lists only in-frame clones, some missing. The sample lists about 250,000 clones, roughly 83% seen once, with around 30% in the top ten. The sample consisted of peripheral blood. All receptors come from a man aged 35 to 55 with acute or convalescent COVID-19.

The chain is built from TRBV30 and TRBJ2-7; 7 nucleotides align to TRBD2. CDR1 is GTSNPN and CDR2 is SVGIG in the germline V gene (reference sequence). Trimming cost V 2 bases and J 4 bases; bases outside gene matches: 8. This CDR3 has 14 amino acids. DNA for the CDR3: TGTGCCTGGAGTCCCTGGGGGGGGTTTTACGAGCAGTACTTC. It translates to CAWSPWGGFYEQYF.

The chain recombines TRBV3-1 (or the pseudogene TRBV3-2) with TRBJ2-2, with TRBD1 as a possible D gene (5 bases). Trimming shortened V by 1 base and J by 0 bases, and 6 bases separated the two germline ends. CDR1 is LGHDT and CDR2 is YNNKEL in the germline V gene (reference sequence). The CDR3 has 15 residues. The CDR3 region is CASSQGRANTGELFF. CDR3 nucleotide sequence: TGTGCCAGCAGCCAAGGCAGGGCGAACACCGGGGAGCTGTTTTTT.

This chain uses TRBV10-1 with TRBJ2-3; 8 nucleotides line up with TRBD2. The CDR3 covers 16 residues. Germline CDR1 reads WNHNN; CDR2 reads SYGVQD (reference sequence). V lost 3 bases to trimming and J lost 2 bases; unmatched junction nucleotides: 7. This CDR3 is CASSDDGLAFTDTQYF. CDR3 bases: TGCGCCAGCAGTGACGACGGACTAGCCTTCACAGATACGCAGTATTTT.

This clone was observed a few times. The V gene is TRBV3-1 (or the pseudogene TRBV3-2), the J gene TRBJ2-1, with 7 bases aligning to TRBD2. J was trimmed by 7 bases and V by 4 bases; bases with no gene match: 13. Germline loops: CDR1 LGHDT, CDR2 YNNKEL (reference sequence). This CDR3 contains 16 residues. This CDR3 is CASSPTSGRSHNEQFF. CDR3 sequence (DNA): TGTGCCAGCAGCCCCACCTCCGGGAGGTCACATAATGAGCAGTTCTTC.

The rearrangement uses TRBV7-9 and TRBJ2-5, with D tentatively TRBD1 (5 bases). This CDR3 has 14 residues. CDR1 is SEHNR, CDR2 FQNEAQ, per germline (reference sequence). Deletions cut 1 base from V and 1 base from J, with 7 bases between. DNA for the CDR3: TGTGCCAGCAGCTTAGGAGACAGCCAAGAGACCCAGTACTTC. This encodes CASSLGDSQETQYF.

Points on this clone: The same CDR3 arises from other DNA sequences in this sample as well. The chain links TRBV7-2 to TRBJ2-7; tentatively, D is TRBD2 (6 bases). Germline V gives CDR1 SGHTA, CDR2 FQGNSA. The CDR3 spans 15 residues. V was pared by 5 bases and J by 2 bases, with 16 bases between. CDR3 nucleotides: TGTGCCAGCAGCCTGGAGGTAGCGGTGGCCTACGAGCAGTACTTC. Its protein is CASSLEVAVAYEQYF.

The chain employs TRBV7-2 and TRBJ1-4, with 8 positions matching TRBD1. This CDR3 spans 14 amino acids. Germline trimming cut 3 bases from V and 4 bases from J; bases unmatched to any gene: 1. From germline, CDR1 is SGHTA and CDR2 FQGNSA. This CDR3 is CASSLDRVNEKLFF. Written as DNA, the CDR3 is TGTGCCAGCAGCTTGGACAGGGTTAATGAAAAACTGTTTTTT.

The chain links TRBV29-1 to TRBJ2-7; TRBD2 agrees at 7 bases. Germline CDR1 reads SQVTM; CDR2 reads ANQGSEA. Trimming took 6 bases from V and 3 from J; bases not matched to a gene: 11. The length of the CDR3 is 14 residues. The CDR3 DNA is TGCAGCGTATGCACCGGGACTATTTGCTACGAGCAGTACTTC. This gives the protein CSVCTGTICYEQYF.

This clone has more than one count but fewer than ten. The chain is built from TRBV29-1 and TRBJ2-1; 7 bases fit TRBD1. Per the germline V gene, CDR1 is SQVTM and CDR2 is ANQGSEA. Losses at the gene ends were 6 bases for V and 2 bases for J; bases not matched to a gene: 4. This CDR3 has 13 residues. The CDR3: CSVPGQTYNEQFF. The DNA for the CDR3 is TGCAGCGTCCCGGGACAGACCTACAATGAGCAGTTCTTC.

The chain's CDR3 is CASSLGAGVNTEAFF. DNA of the CDR3: TGTGCCAGCAGCCTTGGGGCAGGGGTCAACACTGAAGCTTTCTTT. The chain recombines TRBV3-1 (or the pseudogene TRBV3-2) with TRBJ1-1; a weak D match, TRBD1 (6 bases). The V gene's germline CDR1 is LGHDT and CDR2 YNNKEL (reference sequence). The CDR3 covers 15 residues. Trimming took 4 bases from V and 2 from J, leaving 14 bases between them.

CDR3 sequence: CASSLQGDTEAFF. The CDR3 region has the DNA TGCGCCAGCAGCCTACAGGGGGACACTGAAGCTTTCTTT. The rearrangement uses TRBV5-1 and TRBJ1-1; TRBD1 matches 8 bases. J lost 3 bases, V lost 4 bases, and 2 bases had no gene match. The CDR3 length is 13 residues. CDR1 SGHRS and CDR2 YFSETQ come from the germline V gene. Full variable domain (rest looked up from reference TRBV5-1 and TRBJ1-1): KAGVTQTPRYLIKTRGQQVTLSCSPISGHRSVSWYQQTPGQGLQFLFEYFSETQRNKGNFPGRFSGRQFSNSRSEMNVSTLELGDSALYLCASSLQGDTEAFFGQGTRLTVV.

The V gene is TRBV6-5, the J gene TRBJ2-3, with 7 nucleotides matching TRBD1. This CDR3 has 12 amino acids. The V gene end was trimmed by 9 bases and the J gene end by 3 bases; junction bases not matched to a gene: 3. CDR1 is MNHEY, CDR2 SVGAGI, per germline. The CDR3 DNA sequence: TGTGCCAGTCAGACAGGGACAGATACGCAGTATTTT. This gives the protein CASQTGTDTQYF.

The chain links TRBV7-8 to TRBJ2-7, with 9 nucleotides matching TRBD2. Per the germline V gene, CDR1 is SGHVS and CDR2 is FQNEAQ. V trimming: 2 bases; J trimming: 1 base; junction bases outside the gene matches: 3. The CDR3 sequence is 15 residues long. The CDR3 protein is CASSLPTSGSYEQYF. Written as DNA, the CDR3 is TGTGCCAGCAGCTTACCGACTAGCGGTTCCTACGAGCAGTACTTC.

The J gene is TRBJ1-2, the V gene TRBV4-3; D remains unclear. Germline values: CDR1 LGHNA, CDR2 YSLEER. V was pared by 0 bases and J by 8 bases, with 13 bases between. The CDR3 runs 14 residues. The CDR3 nucleotides are TGCGCCAGCAGCCAAGACGTCATATTAGAGGGCTACACCTTC. It is translated as CASSQDVILEGYTF.

This sequence joins TRBV7-2 and TRBJ1-6; possibly TRBD1 for D (5 bases). There are 15 residues in the CDR3. Trimming cost V 5 bases and J 8 bases, with 16 bases left between them. The germline V gene has CDR1 SGHTA and CDR2 FQGNSA. In nucleotides, the CDR3 is TGTGCCAGCAGCCCCCGGGGGGGGAATGATTCACCCCTCCACTTT. Encoded protein: CASSPRGGNDSPLHF.

This chain uses TRBV10-3 with TRBJ1-1; tentatively, D is TRBD1 (6 bases). V lost 0 bases, J lost 3 bases, and 14 bases lay in between. The CDR3 totals 16 residues. The germline CDR1 and CDR2 sequences are ENHRY and SYGVKD. The CDR3 nucleotides read TGTGCCATCAGTGAGTCGATGGGGGCGGCGTACACTGAAGCTTTCTTT. Its protein is CAISESMGAAYTEAFF.

The chain has TRBV27 and TRBJ2-7; no clear D. Between the trimmed V and J ends, which lost 5 bases and 0 bases, there was a span of 8 bases. CDR1 MNHEY and CDR2 SMNVEV come from the germline V gene (reference sequence). This CDR3 has 13 residues. The CDR3 protein is CASSLGPSYEQYF. The CDR3 nucleotides read TGTGCCAGCAGTCTTGGGCCCTCCTACGAGCAGTACTTC.

The chain links TRBV9 to TRBJ2-1; 11 bases match TRBD1. The V gene end was trimmed by 3 bases and the J gene end by 5 bases; junction bases not matched to a gene: 7. The germline V gene has CDR1 SGDLS and CDR2 YYNGEE. This CDR3 has 16 residues. CDR3 in amino acids: CASSGGGQGVNNEQFF. The CDR3 bases are TGTGCCAGCAGCGGAGGGGGACAGGGGGTGAACAATGAGCAGTTCTTC.

This clone was seen only a few times. This sequence joins TRBV25-1 and TRBJ1-1, with D possibly being TRBD1 (6 bases). Germline CDR1 and CDR2: MGHDK and SYGVNS. The CDR3 covers 14 residues. V was pared by 1 base and J by 5 bases, with 11 bases between. The DNA for the CDR3 is TGTGCCAGCAGTGAATCCAGGGGAAGGACTGAAGCTTTCTTT. Protein sequence: CASSESRGRTEAFF.

This chain joins TRBV2 and TRBJ2-5; 8 bases map to TRBD2. This CDR3 spans 13 amino acids. The ends lost 7 bases at V and 4 bases at J; junction bases unmatched: 5. The germline V gene has CDR1 SNHLY and CDR2 FYNNEI. CDR3 sequence: CASNGRAVETQYF. The CDR3, as DNA: TGTGCCAGCAACGGGAGGGCCGTAGAGACCCAGTACTTC. Looking up the rest from reference TRBV2 and TRBJ2-5 gives the full variable domain: EPEVTQTPSHQVTQMGQEVILRCVPISNHLYFYWYRQILGQKVEFLVSFYNNEISEKSEIFDDQFSVERPDGSNFTLKIRSTKLEDSAMYFCASNGRAVETQYFGPGTRLLVL.

The chain has TRBV5-1 and TRBJ1-2; 8 nucleotides align to TRBD1. Trimming at V came to 4 bases and at J to 1 base, leaving 3 bases not matched to a gene. The CDR3 spans 14 residues. Germline CDR1 is SGHRS and CDR2 is YFSETQ. The CDR3: CASSTGQGNYGYTF. Here the CDR3 DNA reads TGCGCCAGCAGCACCGGACAGGGTAACTATGGCTACACCTTC. Supplemented by reference TRBV5-1 and TRBJ1-2, the full variable domain reads KAGVTQTPRYLIKTRGQQVTLSCSPISGHRSVSWYQQTPGQGLQFLFEYFSETQRNKGNFPGRFSGRQFSNSRSEMNVSTLELGDSALYLCASSTGQGNYGYTFGSGTRLTVV.

V gene TRBV7-9 combines with J gene TRBJ1-1; D uncertain. Per the germline V gene, CDR1 is SEHNR and CDR2 is FQNEAQ (reference sequence). This CDR3 has 13 residues. V shed 1 base and J shed 1 base, with 4 bases lying between them. The CDR3 is CASSLGANTEAFF. The CDR3, as DNA: TGTGCCAGCAGCTTAGGGGCGAACACTGAAGCTTTCTTT.

V usage is TRBV4-1 and J usage is TRBJ2-1; 7 positions match TRBD2. There are 16 residues in the CDR3. The V gene end was trimmed by 6 bases and the J gene end by 5 bases; junction bases not matched to a gene: 13. Per germline, CDR1 MGHRA and CDR2 YSYEKL. DNA for the CDR3: TGCGCCAGCAGTCATCCCCGCGGGAGTTTCAACAATGAGCAGTTCTTC. The encoded protein is CASSHPRGSFNNEQFF.

The chain has TRBV19 and TRBJ1-3, with D unclear. The CDR3 has 14 residues. Germline V lookup: CDR1 LNHDA, CDR2 SQIVND (reference sequence). Trimming cost V 4 bases and J 0 bases, with 7 bases left between them. Here the CDR3 DNA reads TGTGCCAGTAGTACCCACACCTCTGGAAACACCATATATTTT. Amino acids: CASSTHTSGNTIYF.

The rearrangement links TRBV7-9 to TRBJ2-7, with TRBD2 matching over 9 bases. The CDR3 covers 16 residues. V dropped 3 bases and J dropped 0; count of bases not matched to a gene: 6. The V gene's germline CDR1 is SEHNR and CDR2 FQNEAQ (reference sequence). The CDR3 region is CASSFLAGGLSYEQYF. CDR3 nucleotides: TGTGCCAGCAGCTTCCTCGCGGGAGGGCTCTCCTACGAGCAGTACTTC.

This clone is a singleton in its sample. V and J are TRBV12-5 and TRBJ2-1; tentative D call: TRBD2 (5 bases). Trimming removed 1 base from V and 10 bases from J, with 14 bases in between. The CDR3 extends over 14 amino acids. Germline V CDR1 and CDR2: LGHNT, FRNRAP. The DNA of the CDR3 is TGTGCTAGTGGTTTGGGGACTTCCCACCAGGAGCAGTTCTTC. As protein: CASGLGTSHQEQFF.

The chain couples TRBV5-1 to TRBJ2-1; 12 nucleotides agree with TRBD2. Germline V gene data show CDR1 as SGHRS and CDR2 as YFSETQ. V dropped 2 bases and J dropped 8; count of bases not matched to a gene: 5. The CDR3 loop spans 15 amino acids. This CDR3 is CASSFVLAGGDEQFF. CDR3 DNA sequence: TGCGCCAGCAGCTTCGTTCTAGCGGGAGGGGATGAGCAGTTCTTC.

This clone was picked up a small number of times. The chain carries TRBV6-5 and TRBJ1-1; no clear D gene. Germline-derived CDR1 and CDR2 are MNHEY and SVGAGI. This CDR3 is built from 11 residues. Deletions cut 11 bases from V and 4 bases from J, with 11 bases between. The chain's CDR3 is CAVLAVTEAFF. CDR3 DNA sequence: TGTGCCGTTTTGGCCGTCACTGAAGCTTTCTTT.

The V gene is TRBV28, the J gene TRBJ1-5; D perhaps matches TRBD1 (5 bases). Per the germline V gene, CDR1 is MDHEN and CDR2 is SYDVKM. The CDR3 consists of 15 residues. V shed 7 bases and J shed 2 bases, with 15 bases lying between them. CDR3 amino acids: CASNLGGDGNQPQHF. The CDR3 nucleotides are TGTGCCAGCAACTTGGGGGGTGATGGCAATCAGCCCCAGCATTTT.

The chain links TRBV7-9 to TRBJ2-3, with 7 bases fitting TRBD2. The germline V gene encodes CDR1 SEHNR and CDR2 FQNEAQ (reference sequence). V dropped 0 bases and J dropped 1; count of bases not matched to a gene: 4. This CDR3 has 16 residues. CDR3 DNA: TGTGCCAGCAGCTTAGCCGACCGGGAGGGCACAGATACGCAGTATTTT. This codes for CASSLADREGTDTQYF.

At least ten counts were recorded for this clone. The chain carries TRBV18 and TRBJ1-1; a possible D gene is TRBD1 (5 bases). The CDR3 runs to 14 residues. Trimming removed 6 bases from V and 2 bases from J, with 13 bases in between. The germline V gene encodes CDR1 KGHSH and CDR2 LQKENI. CDR3 coding DNA: TGTGCCAGCTCCCCCTTGCAGGGAAACACTGAAGCTTTCTTT. This codes for CASSPLQGNTEAFF.

This sequence joins TRBV30 and TRBJ1-3, with TRBD1 identical over 7 bases. The V gene end was trimmed by 2 bases and the J gene end by 4 bases; junction bases not matched to a gene: 5. Germline V lookup: CDR1 GTSNPN, CDR2 SVGIG (reference sequence). This CDR3 region has 14 residues. In DNA form, the CDR3 reads TGTGCCTGGAGTCCGACAGGGCACGGAAACACCATATATTTT. Translation gives CAWSPTGHGNTIYF.